This TCR beta chain is drawn from a study of Ad26.COV2.S vaccination and SARS-CoV-2 variants. In the study overall: Of the COV1001 trial arms, the Ad26.COV2.S arm included the donor. Each vaccinee took Ad26.COV2.S intramuscularly, once or twice 56 days apart. Study-wide findings and caveats: Participants given vaccine showed non-spike TCR breadth similar to that of placebo recipients. CD8+ and CD4+ T cells specific for spike reportedly responded with substantial breadth after vaccination.

Clones were sequenced by immunoSEQ multiplex PCR, and TCRdb holds only the in-frame ones, with some missing. The sample shows 300,000 to 400,000 clones, around 85% of them seen only once. Details on this clone: The antigen is unknown.

Sample treatment: some 20 received Ad26.COV2.S at low or high dose, single or two shots; about 5 received placebo; per-sample allocation not given. The samples were gathered on day 63 after the first injection of vaccine or placebo. This CDR3 region has 15 residues. The germline V gene has CDR1 SGHNT and CDR2 YENEEA. V lost 5 bases, J lost 10 bases, and 18 bases lay in between. The material sequenced was peripheral blood, taken in a trial of Ad26.COV2.S vaccine versus placebo. This chain joins TRBV11-3 and TRBJ1-6; D gene ambiguous. The sequence was collected from a person aged 18-65 years who received the Ad26.COV2.S COVID-19 vaccine or a placebo. CDR3 in amino acids: CASSTAGIRESPLHF. DNA for the CDR3: TGTGCCAGCAGCACCGCCGGGATACGGGAATCACCCCTCCACTTT.